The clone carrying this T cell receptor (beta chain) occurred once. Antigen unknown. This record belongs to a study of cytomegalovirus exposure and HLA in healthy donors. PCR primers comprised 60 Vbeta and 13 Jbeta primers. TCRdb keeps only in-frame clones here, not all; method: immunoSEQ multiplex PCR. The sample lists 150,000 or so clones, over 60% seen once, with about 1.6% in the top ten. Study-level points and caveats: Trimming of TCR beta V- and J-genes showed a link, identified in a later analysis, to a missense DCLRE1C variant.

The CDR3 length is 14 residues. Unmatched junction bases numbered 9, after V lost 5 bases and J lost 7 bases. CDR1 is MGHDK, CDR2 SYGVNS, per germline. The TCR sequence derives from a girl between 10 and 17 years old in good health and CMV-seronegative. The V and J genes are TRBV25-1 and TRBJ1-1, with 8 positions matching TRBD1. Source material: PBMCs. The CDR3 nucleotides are TGTGCCAGCAGTCTCGTCGGGACAGGTCGTGAAGCTTTCTTT. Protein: CASSLVGTGREAFF.